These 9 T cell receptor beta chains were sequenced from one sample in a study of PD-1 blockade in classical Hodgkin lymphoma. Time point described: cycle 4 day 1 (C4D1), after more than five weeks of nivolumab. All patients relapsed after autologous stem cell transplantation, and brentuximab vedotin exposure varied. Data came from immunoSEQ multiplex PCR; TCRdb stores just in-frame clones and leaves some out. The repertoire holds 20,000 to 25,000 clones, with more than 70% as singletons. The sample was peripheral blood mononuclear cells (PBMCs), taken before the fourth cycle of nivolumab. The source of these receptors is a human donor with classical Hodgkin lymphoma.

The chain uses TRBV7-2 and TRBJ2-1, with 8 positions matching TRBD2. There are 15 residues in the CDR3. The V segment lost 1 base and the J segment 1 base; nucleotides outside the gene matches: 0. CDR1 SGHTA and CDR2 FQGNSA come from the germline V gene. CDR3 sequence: CASSLVAGSYNEQFF. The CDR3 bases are TGTGCCAGCAGCTTAGTAGCGGGGTCCTACAATGAGCAGTTCTTC.

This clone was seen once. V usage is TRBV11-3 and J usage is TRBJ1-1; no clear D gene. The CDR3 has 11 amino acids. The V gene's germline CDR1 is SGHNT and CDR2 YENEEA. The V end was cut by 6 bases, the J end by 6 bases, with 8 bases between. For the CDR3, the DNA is TGTGCCAGCAGTCGTGGACCTGAAGCTTTCTTT. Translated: CASSRGPEAFF.

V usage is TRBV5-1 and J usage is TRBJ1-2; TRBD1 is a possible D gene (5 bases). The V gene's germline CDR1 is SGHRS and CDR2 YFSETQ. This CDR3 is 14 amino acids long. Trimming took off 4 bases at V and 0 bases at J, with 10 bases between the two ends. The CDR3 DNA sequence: TGCGCCAGCAGCCCCGCGGGGGCTAACTATGGCTACACCTTC. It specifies CASSPAGANYGYTF.

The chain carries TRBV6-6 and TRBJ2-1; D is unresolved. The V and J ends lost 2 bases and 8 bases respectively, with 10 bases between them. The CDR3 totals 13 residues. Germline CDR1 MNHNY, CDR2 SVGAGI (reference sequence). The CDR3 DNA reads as TGTGCCAGCAGTTACCCCCCGCCCGATGAGCAGTTCTTC. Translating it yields CASSYPPPDEQFF.

The CDR3, as DNA: TGTGCCAGCAGCCAAGGACTAGCACATGAGCAGTTCTTC. Residues: CASSQGLAHEQFF. The chain carries TRBV7-6 and TRBJ2-1; 8 bases agree with TRBD2. In germline, CDR1 is SGHVS, CDR2 FNYEAQ. Trimming removed 5 bases from V and 8 bases from J; junction bases left unmatched: 5. This CDR3 region has 13 residues.

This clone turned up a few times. The CDR3, as DNA: TGCGCCAGCAGCCGGGGACAGGGCCCGAACACTGAAGCTTTCTTT. It translates to CASSRGQGPNTEAFF. J is TRBJ1-1 and V is TRBV4-1, with 9 bases aligning to TRBD1. There are 15 residues in the CDR3. Unmatched junction bases numbered 4, after V lost 4 bases and J lost 1 base. Germline CDR1 and CDR2: MGHRA and YSYEKL.

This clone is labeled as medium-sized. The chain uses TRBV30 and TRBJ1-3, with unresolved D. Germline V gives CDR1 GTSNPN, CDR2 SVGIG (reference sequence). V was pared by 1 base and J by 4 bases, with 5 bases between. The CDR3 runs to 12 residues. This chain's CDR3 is CAWSGNGNTIYF. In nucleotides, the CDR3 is TGTGCCTGGAGTGGGAACGGAAACACCATATATTTT. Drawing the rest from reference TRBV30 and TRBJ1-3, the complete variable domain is SQTIHQWPATLVQPVGSPLSLECTVEGTSNPNLYWYRQAAGRGLQLLFYSVGIGQISSEVPQNLSASRPQDRQFILSSKKLLLSDSGFYLCAWSGNGNTIYFGEGSWLTVV.

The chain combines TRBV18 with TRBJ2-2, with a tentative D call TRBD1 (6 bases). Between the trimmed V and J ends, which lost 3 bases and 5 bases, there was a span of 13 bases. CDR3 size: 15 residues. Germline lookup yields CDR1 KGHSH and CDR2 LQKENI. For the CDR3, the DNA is TGTGCCAGCTCACCCCGGGACACTTCAACCGGGGAGCTGTTTTTT. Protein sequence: CASSPRDTSTGELFF. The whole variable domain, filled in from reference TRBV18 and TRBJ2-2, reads NAGVMQNPRHLVRRRGQEARLRCSPMKGHSHVYWYRQLPEEGLKFMVYLQKENIIDESGMPKERFSAEFPKEGPSILRIQQVVRGDSAAYFCASSPRDTSTGELFFGEGSRLTVL.

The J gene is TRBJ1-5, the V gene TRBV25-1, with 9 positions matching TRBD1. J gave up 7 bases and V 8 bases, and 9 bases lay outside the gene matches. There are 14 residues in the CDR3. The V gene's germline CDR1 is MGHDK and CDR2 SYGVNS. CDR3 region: CASRWTGAGQPQHF. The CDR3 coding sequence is TGTGCCAGCCGCTGGACAGGGGCAGGGCAGCCCCAGCATTTT.